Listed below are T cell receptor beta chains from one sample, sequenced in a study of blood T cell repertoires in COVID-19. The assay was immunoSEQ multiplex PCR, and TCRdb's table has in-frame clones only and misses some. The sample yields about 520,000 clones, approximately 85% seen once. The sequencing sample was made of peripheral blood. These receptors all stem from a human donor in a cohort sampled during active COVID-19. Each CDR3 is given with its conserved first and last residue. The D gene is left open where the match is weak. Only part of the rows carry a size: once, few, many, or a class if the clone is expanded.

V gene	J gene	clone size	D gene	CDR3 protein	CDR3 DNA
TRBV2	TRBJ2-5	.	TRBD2	CASSEGPGGENHGRNLKTQYF	TGTGCCAGCAGTGAAGGCCCCGGGGGGGAGAACCATGGTCGGAATTTAAAGACCCAGTACTTC
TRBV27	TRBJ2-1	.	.	CASRSHRERSYNEQFF	TGTGCCAGCAGATCCCACAGGGAGCGCTCCTACAATGAGCAGTTCTTC
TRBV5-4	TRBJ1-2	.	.	CASSSAVGNYGYTF	TGTGCCAGCAGTAGTGCCGTCGGGAACTATGGCTACACCTTC
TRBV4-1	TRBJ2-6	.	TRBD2	CASSQDGRGVSGANVLTF	TGCGCCAGCAGCCAAGACGGACGGGGGGTCTCTGGGGCCAACGTCCTGACTTTC
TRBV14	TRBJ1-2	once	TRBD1	CASSMGTGTGYTF	TGTGCCAGCAGCATGGGGACAGGGACTGGCTACACCTTC
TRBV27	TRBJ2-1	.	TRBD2	CASSLAGENHEQFF	TGTGCCAGCAGTCTAGCGGGAGAGAACCATGAGCAGTTCTTC
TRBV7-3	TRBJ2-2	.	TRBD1	CASSATGGNTGELFF	TGTGCCAGCAGCGCGACAGGGGGGAACACCGGGGAGCTGTTTTTT
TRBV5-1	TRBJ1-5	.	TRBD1	CASSLEGTGGGQPQHF	TGCGCCAGCAGCTTGGAGGGGACAGGGGGCGGTCAGCCCCAGCATTTT
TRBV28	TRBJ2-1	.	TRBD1	CASSPGDRDYNEQFF	TGTGCCAGCAGTCCTGGGGACAGGGATTACAATGAGCAGTTCTTC
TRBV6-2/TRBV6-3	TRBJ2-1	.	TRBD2	CASSYQYGTSAPNEQFF	TGTGCCAGCAGTTACCAATACGGGACTAGCGCGCCGAATGAGCAGTTCTTC
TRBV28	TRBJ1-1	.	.	CASSLGHSPGGNTEAFF	TGTGCCAGCAGCCTGGGACACTCACCAGGTGGGAACACTGAAGCTTTCTTT